This T cell receptor beta chain was captured in a study of OX40 agonist ivuxolimab in advanced cancers. Study findings and constraints: Relative to CD4+, CD8+ T cells held more expanded clones on average. Low normalized clonal expansion also occurred in some nonresponding patients. CD4+ and CD8+ T cells in blood underwent clonal expansion by week 6 at 0.1 to 3.0 mg/kg.

As for this clone: Its target is not known.

With baseline, cycle 4 day 1, and cycle 7 day 1 as timepoints, blood was sampled. The trim removed 1 base at V and 1 base at J, leaving 8 bases unmatched. CDR3 size: 17 residues. Germline V gives CDR1 SGHVS, CDR2 FQNEAQ. Generated by immunoSEQ multiplex PCR, the TCRdb table keeps only in-frame clones and is missing some. The sample carries tens of thousands of clones, about 80% recorded once. The chain employs TRBV7-8 and TRBJ1-1; TRBD1 aligns across 8 bases. The clonotype comes from an adult with an advanced solid tumor such as melanoma, head and neck, liver or kidney cancer. The input for sequencing was CD4+ or CD8+ T cells sorted from blood, taken in a trial of the OX40 agonist ivuxolimab. The CDR3 DNA reads TGTGCCAGCAGCTTAGATGGACAGGGTTATGCGAACACTGAAGCTTTCTTT. Amino acid sequence: CASSLDGQGYANTEAFF.